This T cell receptor (beta chain) was recorded in a study of blood T cells in healthy people across ages. Germline-derived CDR1 and CDR2 are DFQATT and SNEGSKA (reference sequence). Trimming took 5 bases from V and 5 from J; bases not matched to a gene: 9. This CDR3 has 15 residues. A J-beta primer mix and a sample-barcoded 5' primer were used in a second PCR of roughly 6 to 12 cycles. Tags on each cDNA molecule came from a template-switch adaptor with 12 random nucleotides. A single record per CDR3 protein comes from TCRdb applying MiXCR to the 5' RACE reads. This sample has 1.5 million to 2 million distinct CDR3 sequences, with about 31% found just once.

V usage is TRBV20-1 and J usage is TRBJ2-5; 12 bases match TRBD2. Source material: blood. This TCR derives from a woman under 40 in good health. CDR3 region: CSARTSGIDGETQYF. The CDR3 DNA is TGCAGTGCTCGGACTAGCGGGATCGATGGGGAGACCCAGTACTTC.